Shown below are 20 T cell receptor beta chains from a single sample sequenced in a study of OX40 agonist ivuxolimab in advanced cancers. Using immunoSEQ multiplex PCR, the repertoire was profiled, and TCRdb retains in-frame clones only, with some absent. The table lists more than 50,000 clones, 85% of them singletons. Sequenced here: CD4+ or CD8+ T cells sorted from blood, sampled in a trial of the OX40 agonist ivuxolimab. Every receptor here comes from an adult with an advanced solid tumor such as melanoma, head and neck, liver or kidney cancer.

This clone was counted once. Here the CDR3 DNA reads TGTGCCAGCAGTGAACAGCGCTCTGGAAACACCATATATTTT. Protein: CASSEQRSGNTIYF. The gene calls are TRBV6-4 and TRBJ1-3; D is undetermined. The CDR3 covers 14 residues. Germline V gene lookup returns CDR1 MRHNA and CDR2 SNTAGT. The germline V and J ends were trimmed by 3 bases and 0 bases, with 6 bases remaining between them.

The chain links TRBV6-6 to TRBJ1-6; D gene ambiguous. The CDR3 runs 12 residues. CDR1 and CDR2 from the germline V gene are MNHNY and SVGAGI (reference sequence). V shed 2 bases and J shed 10 bases, with 6 bases lying between them. The chain's CDR3 is CASSYGRSPLHF. CDR3 bases: TGTGCCAGCAGTTACGGGAGGTCACCCCTCCACTTT.

V usage is TRBV10-3 and J usage is TRBJ1-2; D is undetermined. The CDR3 totals 13 residues. Germline CDR1 ENHRY, CDR2 SYGVKD. Between the trimmed V and J ends, which lost 0 bases and 0 bases, there was a span of 2 bases. The CDR3 DNA is TGTGCCATCAGTGAGTCTACTAACTATGGCTACACCTTC. Amino acids: CAISESTNYGYTF.

J is TRBJ1-1 and V is TRBV10-1, with D possibly TRBD1 on 5 matching bases. The CDR3 sequence is 14 residues long. Germline CDR1 and CDR2: WNHNN and SYGVQD (reference sequence). V was clipped by 0 bases and J by 7 bases, with 12 bases between them. For the CDR3, the DNA is TGCGCCAGCAGTGAGTCCCGCAGGGTCGGTGAAGCTTTCTTT. Its translation: CASSESRRVGEAFF.

This chain links TRBV11-2 with TRBJ2-1; 9 nucleotides line up with TRBD1. Germline V gene lookup returns CDR1 SGHAT and CDR2 FQNNGV. With 5 bases clipped from V and 4 bases from J, the junction kept 6 bases outside the gene matches. The CDR3 consists of 15 residues. This chain's CDR3 is CASSRGQGSYNEQFF. The CDR3 DNA is TGTGCCAGCAGCAGGGGACAGGGCTCTTACAATGAGCAGTTCTTC.

The rearrangement uses TRBV6-1 and TRBJ2-1; D is unclear. The CDR3 runs 10 residues. Per germline, CDR1 MNHNS and CDR2 SASEGT. With 9 bases removed from V and 10 bases from J, the gap between germline ends came to 10 bases. DNA for the CDR3: TGTGCCAGTGCAGGATGGGAGCAGTTCTTC. Its translation: CASAGWEQFF.

The chain recombines TRBV5-1 with TRBJ1-2; 7 positions agree with TRBD1. Germline V gene lookup returns CDR1 SGHRS and CDR2 YFSETQ. The CDR3 has 15 residues. The ends lost 5 bases at V and 5 bases at J; junction bases unmatched: 12. DNA for the CDR3: TGCGCCAGCAGTCAGGGACAGCTTATTCCGTATGGCTACACCTTC. It translates to CASSQGQLIPYGYTF.

This rearrangement joins TRBV7-2 to TRBJ2-3; a weak D match, TRBD2 (5 bases). The V end lost 5 bases, the J end lost 1 base, and 16 bases lay between the germline ends. The CDR3 has 16 residues. In germline, CDR1 is SGHTA, CDR2 FQGNSA. The CDR3 DNA sequence: TGTGCCAGCAGCCTCTTAGCGAGGTGGGGCACAGATACGCAGTATTTT. Protein product: CASSLLARWGTDTQYF.

The CDR3 DNA follows: TGTGCCAGCAGCCGAGTAGGGACTAGCGGGGGCCGAAAAGAGACCCAGTACTTC. This encodes CASSRVGTSGGRKETQYF. This chain links TRBV7-2 with TRBJ2-5; TRBD2 matches 14 bases. V lost 5 bases, J lost 3 bases, and 11 bases stayed unmatched. Per germline, CDR1 SGHTA and CDR2 FQGNSA. This CDR3 is built from 18 residues.

The genes are TRBV28 and TRBJ1-2, with D perhaps matching TRBD1 (5 bases). The germline V gene has CDR1 MDHEN and CDR2 SYDVKM. Trimming stripped 6 bases from V and 5 bases from J, with 10 bases between. The CDR3 extends over 12 amino acids. The CDR3 loop reads CASSPGDYGYTF. Here the CDR3 DNA reads TGTGCCAGCAGCCCGGGGGATTATGGCTACACCTTC.

This chain uses TRBV5-6 with TRBJ2-4; the D gene is possibly TRBD1 (6 bases). CDR3 length equals 15 residues. V lost 5 bases and J 2 bases, leaving 14 bases between the germline ends. Germline V lookup: CDR1 SGHDT, CDR2 YYEEEE. The CDR3 nucleotides read TGTGCCAGCAGACCCACAGGGTTTCCCAAAAACATTCAGTACTTC. It encodes CASRPTGFPKNIQYF. The whole variable domain, filled in from reference TRBV5-6 and TRBJ2-4, reads DAGVTQSPTHLIKTRGQQVTLRCSPKSGHDTVSWYQQALGQGPQFIFQYYEEEERQRGNFPDRFSGHQFPNYSSELNVNALLLGDSALYLCASRPTGFPKNIQYFGAGTRLSVL.

V gene TRBV7-9 combines with J gene TRBJ2-7; the match to TRBD1 covers 10 bases. The V segment lost 2 bases and the J segment 4 bases; nucleotides outside the gene matches: 5. The germline V gene has CDR1 SEHNR and CDR2 FQNEAQ (reference sequence). The CDR3 extends over 15 amino acids. In DNA form, the CDR3 reads TGTGCCAGCAGCTTATTCGGGACAGGGGCTTACGAGCAGTACTTC. It yields the protein CASSLFGTGAYEQYF.

V gene TRBV2 combines with J gene TRBJ2-5, with 10 bases identical to TRBD2. CDR3 length: 14 amino acids. V was clipped by 7 bases and J by 5 bases; unmatched bases: 7. Germline assignment: CDR1 SNHLY and CDR2 FYNNEI. CDR3 amino acids: CASTLAGAWETQYF. The DNA for the CDR3 is TGTGCCAGCACGCTAGCGGGGGCTTGGGAGACCCAGTACTTC.

The rearrangement uses TRBV7-3 and TRBJ2-3; no firm D call. V was clipped by 2 bases and J by 5 bases, with 5 bases between them. CDR3 size: 12 residues. Germline V gives CDR1 SGHTA, CDR2 FQGTGA. The CDR3 nucleotides read TGTGCCAGCAGCTTATCGGGAGATACGCAGTATTTT. Amino acid sequence: CASSLSGDTQYF.

This chain joins TRBV10-3 and TRBJ2-5; TRBD2 matches at 7 bases. The CDR3 extends over 14 amino acids. Trimming at V came to 2 bases and at J to 1 base, leaving 1 base not matched to a gene. CDR1 ENHRY and CDR2 SYGVKD come from the germline V gene. For the CDR3, the DNA is TGTGCCATCAGTGAGGCGGGAGTCCAAGAGACCCAGTACTTC. It codes for CAISEAGVQETQYF.

This sequence joins TRBV18 and TRBJ2-2, with D unresolved. CDR3 length: 18 residues. Trimming took off 0 bases at V and 1 base at J, with 15 bases between the two ends. The V gene's germline CDR1 is KGHSH and CDR2 LQKENI. CDR3 nucleotide sequence: TGTGCCAGCTCACCACCGTACCTAACATTGGGGAACACCGGGGAGCTGTTTTTT. Its translation: CASSPPYLTLGNTGELFF. Looking up the rest from reference TRBV18 and TRBJ2-2 gives the full variable domain: NAGVMQNPRHLVRRRGQEARLRCSPMKGHSHVYWYRQLPEEGLKFMVYLQKENIIDESGMPKERFSAEFPKEGPSILRIQQVVRGDSAAYFCASSPPYLTLGNTGELFFGEGSRLTVL.

The chain has TRBV18 and TRBJ1-5; a weak D match, TRBD1 (5 bases). CDR1 and CDR2 (germline): KGHSH, LQKENI. With 5 bases removed from V and 3 bases from J, the gap between germline ends came to 11 bases. This CDR3 has 14 residues. Here the CDR3 reads CASSRDSVNQPQHF. CDR3 nucleotides: TGTGCCAGCTCAAGAGACAGCGTCAATCAGCCCCAGCATTTT.

V is TRBV11-1 and J is TRBJ2-2, with D tentatively TRBD1 (5 bases). The ends were cut back, 5 bases at V and 6 bases at J, with 16 bases in the middle. The CDR3 is made up of 15 amino acids. Germline values: CDR1 SGHAT, CDR2 FQDESV (reference sequence). Here the CDR3 DNA reads TGTGCCAGCAGCCCTGGGTCCCTAGGGGCCGGGGAGCTGTTTTTT. Translation: CASSPGSLGAGELFF.

CDR3 DNA sequence: TGTGCCACCAAAAATGAAAAACTGTTTTTT. Translating it yields CATKNEKLFF. The chain joins TRBV6-1 to TRBJ1-4; D is undetermined. From germline, CDR1 is MNHNS and CDR2 SASEGT. This CDR3 region has 10 residues. Trimming left V 10 bases short and J 5 bases short, with 5 bases between.

The rearrangement uses TRBV28 and TRBJ1-4, with D hard to call. The CDR3 length is 12 residues. Trimming shortened V by 2 bases and J by 10 bases, and 8 bases separated the two germline ends. In germline, CDR1 is MDHEN, CDR2 SYDVKM. CDR3 in DNA: TGTGCCAGCAGTTTACCAGGACGAAAACTGTTTTTT. Its protein is CASSLPGRKLFF.